The rows below give T cell receptor beta chains drawn from one sample of a study of blood T cell repertoires in COVID-19. Assay used: immunoSEQ multiplex PCR; TCRdb lists only in-frame clones, some missing. The repertoire includes 200,000 to 250,000 clones, around nine tenths of them detected once, and 3% to 3.5% sits in the top ten. Sequencing was done on a sample of peripheral blood. These receptors were taken from a man aged 60 to 75 with acute or convalescent COVID-19. Each CDR3 is given with its conserved first and last residue. D genes are given only for firm matches. Expanded clones are given a class, and other clones once, few, many or no size at all.

cdr3_aa	cdr3_nt	d_call	j_call	clone_size	v_call
CASSLDSSGGVGTEAFF	TGTGCCAGCAGCTTGGATTCTTCTGGGGGCGTCGGCACTGAAGCTTTCTTT	.	TRBJ1-1	.	TRBV5-4
CASSFRVAGDSPLHF	TGCGCCAGCAGCTTCCGCGTCGCGGGCGATTCACCCCTCCACTTT	.	TRBJ1-6	few	TRBV5-1
CASSGRTGGTIYGYTF	TGTGCCAGCAGTGGACGTACAGGGGGGACTATCTATGGCTACACCTTC	TRBD1	TRBJ1-2	.	TRBV27
CASSPEGGVLAFGYGYTF	TGCGCCAGCAGCCCCGAGGGGGGGGTCTTGGCCTTTGGCTATGGCTACACCTTC	.	TRBJ1-2	.	TRBV5-1
CASGAGQLNTEAFF	TGCGCCAGCGGCGCGGGACAGCTGAACACTGAAGCTTTCTTT	TRBD1	TRBJ1-1	.	TRBV5-1
CASIRQGAYNEQFF	TGTGCCAGCATTCGGCAGGGGGCCTACAATGAGCAGTTCTTC	TRBD1	TRBJ2-1	once	TRBV28
CASSPRETYGYTF	TGCGCCAGCAGCCCCAGGGAAACCTATGGCTACACCTTC	.	TRBJ1-2	.	TRBV5-1
CASSLQGTGKGGELFF	TGTGCCAGCAGCTTACAGGGGACAGGGAAGGGCGGGGAGCTGTTTTTT	TRBD1	TRBJ2-2	.	TRBV7-3
CATSEPPGGYTF	TGTGCCACCAGTGAACCACCGGGGGGCTACACCTTC	.	TRBJ1-2	.	TRBV24-1
CASSRYLRTGGIPDTQYF	TGTGCCAGCAGCCGATACCTACGGACAGGGGGTATTCCGGATACGCAGTATTTT	TRBD1	TRBJ2-3	.	TRBV7-9
CAINGQGTATEAFF	TGTGCCATCAACGGACAGGGTACGGCCACTGAAGCTTTCTTT	TRBD1	TRBJ1-1	.	TRBV28
CASSGNRGNQPQHF	TGTGCCAGCAGTGGGAACAGGGGCAATCAGCCCCAGCATTTT	.	TRBJ1-5	.	TRBV2
CASSQGQDSGNTIYF	TGTGCCAGCAGCCAAGGGCAGGACTCTGGAAACACCATATATTTT	.	TRBJ1-3	.	TRBV4-2
CASSGTGGGTDTQYF	TGTGCCAGTAGCGGGACAGGGGGCGGCACAGATACGCAGTATTTT	TRBD1	TRBJ2-3	.	TRBV19
CASSSSGAVQETQYF	TGTGCCAGCAGTTCTTCTGGGGCAGTCCAAGAGACCCAGTACTTC	.	TRBJ2-5	.	TRBV6-5
CASTRVAGELFF	TGTGCCAGTACTCGGGTGGCCGGGGAGCTGTTTTTT	.	TRBJ2-2	.	TRBV19
CASSDGAPFAGGLGVGEQFF	TGTGCCAGCAGTGATGGAGCCCCTTTTGCGGGGGGGCTGGGAGTTGGTGAGCAGTTCTTC	TRBD2	TRBJ2-1	.	TRBV2
CASSYSQGAPAEAFF	TGTGCCAGCAGTTACTCCCAGGGGGCTCCCGCTGAAGCTTTCTTT	TRBD1	TRBJ1-1	.	TRBV6-6
CASSLGAGIQETQYF	TGTGCCAGCAGCCTAGGGGCGGGTATACAAGAGACCCAGTACTTC	.	TRBJ2-5	.	TRBV9
CASSQDQSGGGAFAQYF	TGCGCCAGCAGCCAAGATCAGTCAGGCGGGGGGGCCTTTGCGCAGTATTTT	TRBD2	TRBJ2-3	.	TRBV4-1
CASSDPKGGGTWETQYF	TGTGCCAGCAGCGATCCGAAAGGGGGAGGGACATGGGAGACCCAGTACTTC	.	TRBJ2-5	.	TRBV9
CASSEIGAEQYF	TGCGCCAGCAGTGAAATCGGTGCCGAGCAGTACTTC	.	TRBJ2-7	.	TRBV10-1
CASSLTGTGVREQFF	TGTGCCAGCAGCCTTACCGGGACAGGGGTACGTGAGCAGTTCTTC	TRBD1	TRBJ2-1	.	TRBV7-2
CASSLGTGNQPQHF	TGTGCCAGTAGTCTAGGGACAGGCAATCAGCCCCAGCATTTT	TRBD1	TRBJ1-5	.	TRBV19
CASSPHPIGSSYNEQFF	TGTGCCAGCAGTCCCCACCCCATAGGGAGCTCCTACAATGAGCAGTTCTTC	.	TRBJ2-1	few	TRBV27
CASSQLGRNNSPLHF	TGTGCCAGCAGCCAACTCGGGAGGAATAATTCACCCCTCCACTTT	.	TRBJ1-6	.	TRBV14
CASSYASGEETQYF	TGTGCCAGCAGCTATGCTAGCGGGGAAGAGACCCAGTACTTC	TRBD2	TRBJ2-5	once	TRBV6-6